The next 19 T cell receptor beta chains were all read from a single sample in a study of blood T cells in healthy people across ages. Using a J-beta primer mix together with a sample-barcoded 5' primer, a second PCR was run for about 6 to 11 cycles. TCRdb passed the 5' RACE reads through MiXCR, listing each CDR3 protein once. The sample holds about 1 million distinct CDR3 sequences, roughly a quarter seen once. Separately, the same data were catalogued under a study of T cells of mothers and their children.

The sequenced sample was blood. The receptor set was obtained from a girl aged 2 to 9 in good health.

V usage is TRBV7-9 and J usage is TRBJ1-2, with TRBD1 identical over 8 bases. V gave up 7 bases and J gave up 3 bases; unmatched junction bases: 4. In germline, CDR1 is SEHNR, CDR2 FQNEAQ (reference sequence). The CDR3 covers 13 residues. CDR3 nucleotides: TGTGCCAGCACCCAGGACAGGGACTATGGCTACACCTTC. Translated: CASTQDRDYGYTF.

With regard to this clonotype: One end of the junction varies from germline; a read error may be responsible. The chain joins TRBV12-3 or TRBV12-4 to TRBJ1-2, with D possibly TRBD1 on 5 matching bases. This CDR3 region has 13 residues. CDR3 region: CASSLSGTSGYTF. The CDR3 bases are TGTGCCAGCAGTTTGTCAGGGACGTCCGGCTACACCTTT.

This clonotype has only a few counts. One end of the junction is discordant with germline, which a read error may explain. The chain joins TRBV4-1 to TRBJ1-2; D is unresolved. The V gene's germline CDR1 is MGHRA and CDR2 YSYEKL. The CDR3 runs 15 residues. The CDR3 DNA is TGCGCCAGCGGCCACGCAGGCCCATTACCCTATGGCTACACCTTC. This translates into CASGHAGPLPYGYTF.

This clonotype has a single count. V is TRBV12-3 or TRBV12-4 and J is TRBJ1-5, with D unresolved. The CDR3 is 15 residues long. V lost 4 bases and J 3 bases, leaving 13 bases between the germline ends. CDR3 in DNA: TGTGCCAGCAGTTCCCTTGGGGAATCCAATCAGCCCCAGCATTTT. Its translation: CASSSLGESNQPQHF.

The chain carries TRBV29-1 and TRBJ1-2; D perhaps matches TRBD1 (5 bases). The V end was cut by 7 bases, the J end by 0 bases, with 12 bases between. Germline V gene lookup returns CDR1 SQVTM and CDR2 ANQGSEA. CDR3 size: 13 residues. The CDR3: CSAGAATNYGYTF. The CDR3 region has the DNA TGCAGCGCTGGGGCTGCTACTAACTATGGCTACACCTTC.

The chain carries TRBV7-9 and TRBJ1-5; D gene unclear. The V gene's germline CDR1 is SEHNR and CDR2 FQNEAQ (reference sequence). V lost 0 bases to trimming and J lost 0 bases, with 9 bases between them. The CDR3 contains 16 residues. The CDR3 coding sequence is TGTGCCAGCAGCTTAGCGCTCGGGGATAGCAATCAGCCCCAGCATTTT. Translation: CASSLALGDSNQPQHF.

The chain recombines TRBV12-3 or TRBV12-4 with TRBJ2-1, with D perhaps TRBD2 (6 bases). Trimming removed 3 bases at V and 5 bases at J, with 14 bases between. This CDR3 contains 15 residues. CDR3 sequence: CASSFMVAAHNEQFF. The CDR3, as DNA: TGTGCCAGCAGTTTTATGGTAGCGGCCCACAATGAGCAGTTCTTC.

There are a few counts of this clonotype. The chain combines TRBV28 with TRBJ2-2; D ambiguous. The V gene's germline CDR1 is MDHEN and CDR2 SYDVKM. V dropped 2 bases and J dropped 8 bases, with 12 bases sitting between them. The CDR3 has 14 residues. DNA for the CDR3: TGTGCCAGCAGTTTAATGGACCTTGCTGGGGAGCTGTTTTTT. Its translation is CASSLMDLAGELFF.

The rearrangement joins TRBV5-4 to TRBJ2-5, with 9 bases aligning to TRBD2. CDR1 is SGHNT and CDR2 is YYREEE in the germline V gene (reference sequence). This CDR3 has 14 residues. V lost 2 bases to trimming and J lost 7 bases; unmatched junction nucleotides: 6. The CDR3 nucleotides are TGTGCCAGCAGCTTCTATCAAGCGGGGGGGACCCAGTACTTC. It is translated as CASSFYQAGGTQYF.

This clonotype was detected a few times. This chain joins TRBV4-1 and TRBJ2-3; 8 nucleotides match TRBD1. V was pared by 2 bases and J by 6 bases, with 10 bases of the junction left unmatched. The germline CDR1 and CDR2 sequences are MGHRA and YSYEKL. This CDR3 comprises 16 residues. The CDR3 bases are TGCGCCAGCAGCCAACCGGACAGGGAGGAGTTGGATACGCAGTATTTT. Encoded protein: CASSQPDREELDTQYF.

CDR3 loop: CASSPGQKDEQYF. The CDR3 DNA reads TGTGCCAGCAGCCCAGGACAGAAAGACGAGCAGTACTTC. This chain joins TRBV13 and TRBJ2-5; perhaps TRBD1 as D (6 bases). The DNA end is more similar to TRBJ2-7, so the J call may be wrong. Germline V gene data show CDR1 as PRHDT and CDR2 as FYEKMQ (reference sequence). The CDR3 loop spans 13 amino acids.

The V and J genes are TRBV29-1 and TRBJ2-3, with TRBD2 identical over 10 bases. This CDR3 has 15 amino acids. V lost 4 bases and J lost 3; bases outside the gene matches: 7. The V gene's germline CDR1 is SQVTM and CDR2 ANQGSEA. The CDR3 bases are TGCAGCGTTGGTCAACTAGCGGGATATACAGATACGCAGTATTTT. It translates to CSVGQLAGYTDTQYF.

This clonotype was counted only a few times. The rearrangement uses TRBV7-2 and TRBJ1-4; D possibly corresponds to TRBD1 (5 bases). The CDR3 is 14 residues long. V was clipped by 3 bases and J by 7 bases, with 12 bases between them. The V gene's germline CDR1 is SGHTA and CDR2 FQGNSA. The CDR3 region is CASSFYGDFEKLFF. The CDR3 bases are TGTGCCAGCAGCTTCTACGGGGACTTTGAAAAACTGTTTTTT.

This clonotype was seen a handful of times. This chain links TRBV25-1 with TRBJ1-1, with D uncertain. The V gene lost 2 bases and the J gene lost 3 bases, with 7 bases spanning the gap. Germline V gene data show CDR1 as MGHDK and CDR2 as SYGVNS. This CDR3 spans 13 amino acids. The CDR3 sequence: CASSESGDTEAFF. CDR3 DNA: TGTGCCAGCAGTGAAAGTGGGGACACTGAAGCTTTCTTT. Using reference TRBV25-1 and TRBJ1-1 for the parts outside the CDR3, the full variable domain is EADIYQTPRYLVIGTGKKITLECSQTMGHDKMYWYQQDPGMELHLIHYSYGVNSTEKGDLSSESTVSRIRTEHFPLTLESARPSHTSQYLCASSESGDTEAFFGQGTRLTVV.

This clonotype appeared a few times. V gene TRBV27 combines with J gene TRBJ1-2; unclear D gene. Trimming removed 0 bases from V and 0 bases from J, with 5 bases in between. Germline-derived CDR1 and CDR2 are MNHEY and SMNVEV (reference sequence). This CDR3 spans 14 amino acids. The CDR3 region has the DNA TGTGCCAGCAGTTTATCGGGCGCTAACTATGGCTACACCTTC. This gives the protein CASSLSGANYGYTF.

This clonotype was seen more than once but under ten times. V and J are TRBV24-1 and TRBJ2-5, with 8 bases lining up with TRBD1. Near its end, the DNA agrees better with TRBJ2-7, so the J call may be wrong. The germline V gene has CDR1 KGHDR and CDR2 SFDVKD. There are 13 residues in the CDR3. The CDR3 DNA is TGTGCCACCAGTGATCTCGGGACAGGCGAGCAGTACTTC. The encoded protein is CATSDLGTGEQYF.

The chain combines TRBV12-3 or TRBV12-4 with TRBJ2-7, with 12 bases lining up with TRBD2. This CDR3 is 14 amino acids long. The junction had 3 bases not matched to a gene; V was cut back by 2 bases and J by 7 bases. The CDR3 loop reads CASSLQLAGGEQYF. CDR3 sequence (DNA): TGTGCCAGCAGTTTACAACTAGCGGGAGGTGAGCAGTACTTC.

This chain joins TRBV4-1 and TRBJ2-5; D is uncertain. Matching the DNA end better, TRBJ2-7 makes the J call doubtful. Germline V gives CDR1 MGHRA, CDR2 YSYEKL. The CDR3 has 13 amino acids. CDR3 in DNA: TGCGCCAGCAGCCAAAAGTTGGGCCACGAGCAGTACTTC. As protein: CASSQKLGHEQYF.

V gene TRBV29-1 combines with J gene TRBJ2-5; 7 nucleotides align to TRBD1. There are 15 residues in the CDR3. Germline V gene lookup returns CDR1 SQVTM and CDR2 ANQGSEA. Losses at the gene ends were 0 bases for V and 5 bases for J; bases not matched to a gene: 9. CDR3 amino acids: CSVEEFQPRGETQYF. CDR3 sequence (DNA): TGCAGCGTTGAAGAATTCCAACCCAGGGGGGAGACCCAGTACTTC.